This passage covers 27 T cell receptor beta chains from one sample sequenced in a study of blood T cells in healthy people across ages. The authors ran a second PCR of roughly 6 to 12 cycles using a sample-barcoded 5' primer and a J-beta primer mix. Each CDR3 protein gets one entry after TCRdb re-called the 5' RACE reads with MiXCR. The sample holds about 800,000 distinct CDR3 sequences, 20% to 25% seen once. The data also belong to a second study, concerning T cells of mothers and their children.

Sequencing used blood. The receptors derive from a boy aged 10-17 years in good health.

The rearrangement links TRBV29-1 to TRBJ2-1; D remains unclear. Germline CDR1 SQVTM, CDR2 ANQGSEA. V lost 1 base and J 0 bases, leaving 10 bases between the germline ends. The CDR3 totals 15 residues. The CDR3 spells CSVEGSPSSYNEQFF. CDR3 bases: TGCAGCGTTGAAGGCAGCCCGAGCTCCTACAATGAGCAGTTCTTC.

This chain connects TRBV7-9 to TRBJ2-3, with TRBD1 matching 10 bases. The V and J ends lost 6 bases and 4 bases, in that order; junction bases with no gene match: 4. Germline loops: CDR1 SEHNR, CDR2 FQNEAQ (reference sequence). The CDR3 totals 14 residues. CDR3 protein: CASRSGTGADTQYF. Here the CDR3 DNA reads TGTGCCAGCAGGTCCGGGACAGGGGCAGATACGCAGTATTTT.

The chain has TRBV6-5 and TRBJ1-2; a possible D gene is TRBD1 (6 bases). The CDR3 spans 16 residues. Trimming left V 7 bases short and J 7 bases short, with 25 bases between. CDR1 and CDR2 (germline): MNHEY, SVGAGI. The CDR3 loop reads CASTPKGVGGTAGYTF. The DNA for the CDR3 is TGTGCCAGCACCCCTAAGGGGGTTGGAGGTACGGCTGGCTACACCTTC.

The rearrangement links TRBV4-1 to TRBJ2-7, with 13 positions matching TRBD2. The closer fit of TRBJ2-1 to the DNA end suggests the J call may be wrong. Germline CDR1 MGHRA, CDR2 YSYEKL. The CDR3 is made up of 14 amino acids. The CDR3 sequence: CASNPGLAGSEQFF. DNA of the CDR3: TGCGCCAGCAACCCGGGACTAGCGGGGAGTGAGCAGTTCTTC.

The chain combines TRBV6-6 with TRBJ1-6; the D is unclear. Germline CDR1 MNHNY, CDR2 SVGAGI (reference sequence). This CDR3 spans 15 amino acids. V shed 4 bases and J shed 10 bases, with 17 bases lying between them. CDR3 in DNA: TGTGCCAGCAGTTTGGGTCCCGAAGTAGGCTCACCCCTCCACTTT. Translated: CASSLGPEVGSPLHF.

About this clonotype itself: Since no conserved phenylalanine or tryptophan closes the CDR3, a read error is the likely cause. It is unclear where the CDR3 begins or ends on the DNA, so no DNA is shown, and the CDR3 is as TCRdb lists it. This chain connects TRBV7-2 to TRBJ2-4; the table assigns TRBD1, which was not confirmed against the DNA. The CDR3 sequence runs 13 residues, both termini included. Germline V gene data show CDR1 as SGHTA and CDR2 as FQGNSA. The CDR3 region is CASSLDPTGTLRI.

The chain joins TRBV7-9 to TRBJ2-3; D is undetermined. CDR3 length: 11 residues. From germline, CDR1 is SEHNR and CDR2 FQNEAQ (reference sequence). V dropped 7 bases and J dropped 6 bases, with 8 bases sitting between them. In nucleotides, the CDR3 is TGTGCCAGCATTACCGTGGATACGCAGTATTTT. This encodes CASITVDTQYF.

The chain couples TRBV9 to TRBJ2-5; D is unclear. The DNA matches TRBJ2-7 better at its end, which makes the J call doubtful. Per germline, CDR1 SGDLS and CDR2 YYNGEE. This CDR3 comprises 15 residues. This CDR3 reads CASSASADTGYEQYF. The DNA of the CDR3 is TGTGCCAGCAGCGCCTCAGCCGACACGGGTTACGAGCAGTACTTC.

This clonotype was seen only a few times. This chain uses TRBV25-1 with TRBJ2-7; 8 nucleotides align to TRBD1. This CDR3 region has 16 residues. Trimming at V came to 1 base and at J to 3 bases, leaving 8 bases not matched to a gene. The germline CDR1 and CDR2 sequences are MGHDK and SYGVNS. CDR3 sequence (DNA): TGTGCCAGCAGTGAATCTATGCCGGGACAGGACTACGAGCAGTACTTC. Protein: CASSESMPGQDYEQYF.

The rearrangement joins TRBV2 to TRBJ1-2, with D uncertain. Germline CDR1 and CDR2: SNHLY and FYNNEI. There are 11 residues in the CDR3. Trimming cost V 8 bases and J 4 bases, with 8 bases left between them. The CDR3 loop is CASADSYGYTF. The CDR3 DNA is TGTGCCAGCGCCGACTCCTATGGCTACACCTTC.

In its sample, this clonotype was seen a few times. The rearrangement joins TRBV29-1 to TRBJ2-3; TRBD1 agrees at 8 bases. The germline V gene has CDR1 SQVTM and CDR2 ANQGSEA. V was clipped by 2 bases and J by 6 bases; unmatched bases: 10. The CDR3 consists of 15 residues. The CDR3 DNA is TGCAGCGTTGAACTTACGGGACAGGCCCCGGATACGCAGTATTTT. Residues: CSVELTGQAPDTQYF.

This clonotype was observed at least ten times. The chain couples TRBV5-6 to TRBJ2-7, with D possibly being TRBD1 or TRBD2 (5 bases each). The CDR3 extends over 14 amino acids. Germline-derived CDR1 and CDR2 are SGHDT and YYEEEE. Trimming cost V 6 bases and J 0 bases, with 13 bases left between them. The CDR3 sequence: CASKRWDGSYEQYF. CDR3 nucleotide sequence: TGTGCCAGCAAACGATGGGACGGCTCCTACGAGCAGTACTTC.

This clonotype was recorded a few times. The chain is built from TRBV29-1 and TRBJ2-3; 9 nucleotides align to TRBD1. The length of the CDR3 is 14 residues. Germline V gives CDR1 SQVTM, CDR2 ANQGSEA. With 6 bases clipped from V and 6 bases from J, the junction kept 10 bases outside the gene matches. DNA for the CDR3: TGCAGCGTGGACCGACAGGGGGACTCGGATACGCAGTATTTT. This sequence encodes CSVDRQGDSDTQYF.

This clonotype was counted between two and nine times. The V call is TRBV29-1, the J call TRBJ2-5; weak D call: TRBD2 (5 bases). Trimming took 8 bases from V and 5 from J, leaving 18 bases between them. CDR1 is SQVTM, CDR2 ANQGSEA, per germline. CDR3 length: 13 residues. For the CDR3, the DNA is TGCAGCTCCTCACACGGGCGCGGGGAGACCCAGTACTTC. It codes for CSSSHGRGETQYF.

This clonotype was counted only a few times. The CDR3 region is CASQLGGRETQYF. CDR3 nucleotides: TGCGCCAGCCAGCTCGGGGGGCGAGAGACCCAGTACTTC. The chain uses TRBV5-1 and TRBJ2-5, with D perhaps TRBD2 (7 bases). From germline, CDR1 is SGHRS and CDR2 YFSETQ. The V end was cut by 7 bases, the J end by 4 bases, with 14 bases between. The CDR3 covers 13 residues.

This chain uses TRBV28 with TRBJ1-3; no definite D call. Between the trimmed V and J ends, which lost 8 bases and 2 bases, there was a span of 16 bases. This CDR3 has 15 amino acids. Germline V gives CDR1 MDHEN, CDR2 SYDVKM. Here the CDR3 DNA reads TGTGCCAGCTCTTACAAGGGAGGGACTGGAAACACCATATATTTT. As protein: CASSYKGGTGNTIYF.

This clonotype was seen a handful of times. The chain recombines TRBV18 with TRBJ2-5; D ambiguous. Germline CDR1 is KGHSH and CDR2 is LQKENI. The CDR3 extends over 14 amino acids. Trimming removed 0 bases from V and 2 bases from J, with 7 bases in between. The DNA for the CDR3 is TGTGCCAGCTCACCACCGAACGGACAAGAGACCCAGTACTTC. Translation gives CASSPPNGQETQYF. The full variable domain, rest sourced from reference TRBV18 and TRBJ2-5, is NAGVMQNPRHLVRRRGQEARLRCSPMKGHSHVYWYRQLPEEGLKFMVYLQKENIIDESGMPKERFSAEFPKEGPSILRIQQVVRGDSAAYFCASSPPNGQETQYFGPGTRLLVL.

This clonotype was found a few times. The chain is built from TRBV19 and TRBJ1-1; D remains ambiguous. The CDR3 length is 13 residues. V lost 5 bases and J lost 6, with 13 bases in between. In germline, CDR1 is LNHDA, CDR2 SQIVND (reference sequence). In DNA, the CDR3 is TGTGCCAGTAGTTACTACGAGGGCTCTGAAGCTTTCTTT. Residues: CASSYYEGSEAFF.

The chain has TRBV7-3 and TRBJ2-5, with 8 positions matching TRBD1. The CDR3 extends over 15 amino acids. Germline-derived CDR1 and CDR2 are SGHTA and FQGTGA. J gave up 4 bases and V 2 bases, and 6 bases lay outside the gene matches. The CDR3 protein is CASSLQGASGETQYF. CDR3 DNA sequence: TGTGCCAGCAGCTTACAGGGGGCGTCAGGAGAGACCCAGTACTTC.

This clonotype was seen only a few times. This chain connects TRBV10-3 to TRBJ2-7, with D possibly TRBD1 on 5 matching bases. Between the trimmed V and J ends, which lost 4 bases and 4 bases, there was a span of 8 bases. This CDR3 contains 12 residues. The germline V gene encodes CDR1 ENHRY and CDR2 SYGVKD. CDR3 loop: CAISGTKYEQYF. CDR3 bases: TGTGCCATCAGTGGGACAAAATACGAGCAGTACTTC.

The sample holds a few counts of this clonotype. The CDR3 DNA is TGTGCCAGCAGCTTATTAGATAACACGGGCAATGAGCAGTTCTTC. Encoded protein: CASSLLDNTGNEQFF. The chain links TRBV7-9 to TRBJ2-1, with unresolved D. V lost 2 bases to trimming and J lost 6 bases, with 14 bases between them. The V gene's germline CDR1 is SEHNR and CDR2 FQNEAQ (reference sequence). The CDR3 loop spans 15 amino acids.

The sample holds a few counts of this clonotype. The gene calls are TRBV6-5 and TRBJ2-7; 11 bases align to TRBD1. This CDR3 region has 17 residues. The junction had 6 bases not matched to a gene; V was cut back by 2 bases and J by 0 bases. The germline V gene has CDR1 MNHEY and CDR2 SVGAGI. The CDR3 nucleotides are TGTGCCAGCAGTTACGGACAGGGGGCAAGGAGCTCCTACGAGCAGTACTTC. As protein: CASSYGQGARSSYEQYF.

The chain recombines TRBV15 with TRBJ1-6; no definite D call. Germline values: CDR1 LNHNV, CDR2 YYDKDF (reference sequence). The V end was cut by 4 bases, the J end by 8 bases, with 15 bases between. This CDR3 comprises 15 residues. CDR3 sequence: CATSKREGSDSPLHF. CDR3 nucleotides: TGTGCCACCAGCAAGAGGGAAGGGTCGGATTCACCCCTCCACTTT.

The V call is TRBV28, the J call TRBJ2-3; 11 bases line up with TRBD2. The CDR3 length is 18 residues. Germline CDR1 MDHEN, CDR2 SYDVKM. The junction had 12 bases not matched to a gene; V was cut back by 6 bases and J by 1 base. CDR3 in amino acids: CASSISGGALSGTDTQYF. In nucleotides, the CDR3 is TGTGCCAGCAGCATTAGCGGGGGGGCCCTTTCGGGCACAGATACGCAGTATTTT.

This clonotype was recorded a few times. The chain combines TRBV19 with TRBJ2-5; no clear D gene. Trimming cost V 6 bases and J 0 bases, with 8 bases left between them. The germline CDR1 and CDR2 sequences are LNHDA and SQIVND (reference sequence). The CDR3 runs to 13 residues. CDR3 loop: CASSGQHQETQYF. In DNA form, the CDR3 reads TGTGCCAGTAGCGGCCAGCACCAAGAGACCCAGTACTTC.

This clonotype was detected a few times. The CDR3 loop is CASSRSQGNSYEQYF. The CDR3 DNA reads as TGCGCCAGCAGCCGCTCACAGGGGAATTCCTACGAGCAGTACTTC. The chain joins TRBV5-1 to TRBJ2-7; 7 nucleotides match TRBD1. This CDR3 is 15 amino acids long. V lost 4 bases, J lost 1 base, and 8 bases stayed unmatched. Germline V gives CDR1 SGHRS, CDR2 YFSETQ.

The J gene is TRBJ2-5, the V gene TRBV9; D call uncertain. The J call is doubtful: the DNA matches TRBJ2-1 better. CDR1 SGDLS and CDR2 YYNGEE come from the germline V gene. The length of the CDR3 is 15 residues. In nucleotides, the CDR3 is TGTGCCAGCAGCGACGCTTTCGGGCCCTACAATGAGCAGTTCTTC. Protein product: CASSDAFGPYNEQFF.